This T cell receptor beta chain was documented in a study of OX40 agonist ivuxolimab in advanced cancers. Study-wide background: Dosing consisted of intravenous ivuxolimab at 0.01 to 10 mg/kg every 2 weeks. Prior anti-PD-1, anti-PD-L1 or anti-CTLA-4 therapy was allowed; over 30% had some.

Some clones are missing from TCRdb's copy, which holds only in-frame ones; the method was immunoSEQ multiplex PCR. Counted here are about 94,000 clones, about nine tenths occurring once; the ten biggest clones make up approximately 0.3%. The CDR3 is 14 residues long. The germline V gene encodes CDR1 SGHAT and CDR2 FQNNGV. V was pared by 1 base and J by 6 bases, with 4 bases of the junction left unmatched. This clonotype was sampled from an adult with an advanced solid tumor such as melanoma, head and neck, liver or kidney cancer. The chain couples TRBV11-2 to TRBJ1-2, with TRBD1 identical over 8 bases. Sequencing used CD4+ or CD8+ T cells sorted from blood, obtained in a trial of the OX40 agonist ivuxolimab. The DNA of the CDR3 is TGTGCCAGCAGCTTAGGACAGACAGGGGATGGCTACACCTTC. This codes for CASSLGQTGDGYTF. The full variable domain, rest sourced from reference TRBV11-2 and TRBJ1-2, is EAGVAQSPRYKIIEKRQSVAFWCNPISGHATLYWYQQILGQGPKLLIQFQNNGVVDDSQLPKDRFSAERLKGVDSTLKIQPAKLEDSAVYLCASSLGQTGDGYTFGSGTRLTVV.